This T cell receptor (beta chain) was captured by sequencing in a study of blood T cell repertoires in COVID-19. The wider study: The cDNA or gDNA used as material had been derived from T cells, B-cell-depleted T cells, or PBMCs.

The protocol was immunoSEQ multiplex PCR, while the TCRdb copy is restricted to in-frame clones and leaves out a portion. Of 200,000 to 250,000 clones in the sample, 85% to 90% were seen once. The origin of this receptor is a man in his fifties or sixties who had been exposed to COVID-19. The material sequenced was PBMCs or T cells enriched from blood (not recorded which).

CDR3 nucleotides: TGCGCCAGCAGCCGAGAAGGGACAGGGACCCGTACCTATGGCTACACCTTC. Encoded protein: CASSREGTGTRTYGYTF. The V gene is TRBV5-1, the J gene TRBJ1-2; TRBD1 agrees at 9 bases. Germline values: CDR1 SGHRS, CDR2 YFSETQ. The CDR3 is 17 residues long. V lost 4 bases to trimming and J lost 4 bases; unmatched junction nucleotides: 14. Supplemented by reference TRBV5-1 and TRBJ1-2, the full variable domain reads KAGVTQTPRYLIKTRGQQVTLSCSPISGHRSVSWYQQTPGQGLQFLFEYFSETQRNKGNFPGRFSGRQFSNSRSEMNVSTLELGDSALYLCASSREGTGTRTYGYTFGSGTRLTVV.